This T cell receptor (beta chain) was profiled in a study of cytomegalovirus exposure and HLA in healthy donors. Trimming removed 7 bases from V and 3 bases from J; junction bases left unmatched: 5. Germline loops: CDR1 MNHNS, CDR2 SASEGT. The CDR3 is made up of 15 amino acids. Assay: immunoSEQ multiplex PCR; the TCRdb copy retains only in-frame clones and omits some. The table records roughly 130,000 clones, 85% to 90% of them present only once. Separation from the 666-subject first cohort characterized the roughly 120-subject validation cohort, to which the donors belonged. The chain combines TRBV6-1 with TRBJ1-4; TRBD1 matches at 10 bases. The TCR was taken from a woman in her 30s in good health and CMV-seropositive. Sequencing input: PBMCs. The CDR3 bases are TGTGCCAGCACGGGACAGGGGAAGGCTAATGAAAAACTGTTTTTT. Translating it yields CASTGQGKANEKLFF.